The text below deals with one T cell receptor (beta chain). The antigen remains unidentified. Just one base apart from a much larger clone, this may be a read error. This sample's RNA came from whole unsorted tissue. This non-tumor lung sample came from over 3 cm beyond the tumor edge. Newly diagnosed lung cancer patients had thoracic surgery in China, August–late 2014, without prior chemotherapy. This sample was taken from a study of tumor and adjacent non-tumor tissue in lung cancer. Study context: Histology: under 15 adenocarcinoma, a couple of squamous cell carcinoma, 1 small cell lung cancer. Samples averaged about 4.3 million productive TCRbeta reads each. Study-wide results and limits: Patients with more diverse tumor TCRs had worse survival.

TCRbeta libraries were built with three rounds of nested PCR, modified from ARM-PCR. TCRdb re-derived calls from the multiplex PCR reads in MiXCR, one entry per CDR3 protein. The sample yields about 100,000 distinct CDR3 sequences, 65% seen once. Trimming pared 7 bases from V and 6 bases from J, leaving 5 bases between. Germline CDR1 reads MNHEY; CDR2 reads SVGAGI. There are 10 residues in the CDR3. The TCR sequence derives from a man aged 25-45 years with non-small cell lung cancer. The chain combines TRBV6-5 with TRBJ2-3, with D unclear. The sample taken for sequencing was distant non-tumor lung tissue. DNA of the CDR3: TGTGCCAGCACCGTGGATACGCAGTATTTT. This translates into CASTVDTQYF.